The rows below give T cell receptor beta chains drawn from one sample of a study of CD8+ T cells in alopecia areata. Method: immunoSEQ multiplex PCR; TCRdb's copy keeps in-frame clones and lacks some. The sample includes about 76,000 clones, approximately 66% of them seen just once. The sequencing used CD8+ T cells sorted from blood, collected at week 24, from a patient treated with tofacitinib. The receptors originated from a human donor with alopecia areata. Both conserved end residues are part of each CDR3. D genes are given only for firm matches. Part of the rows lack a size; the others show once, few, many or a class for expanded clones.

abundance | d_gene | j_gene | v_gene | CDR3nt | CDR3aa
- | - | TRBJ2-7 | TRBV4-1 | TGCGCCAGCAGCCAAGAAGACGGGGGGCCCTCCTACGAGCAGTACTTC | CASSQEDGGPSYEQYF
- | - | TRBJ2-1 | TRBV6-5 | TGTGCCAGCAGTTACTCGAATTTGGACAATGAGCAGTTCTTC | CASSYSNLDNEQFF
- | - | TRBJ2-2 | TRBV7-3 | TGTGCCAGCAGCTTAATGTACACCGGGGAGCTGTTTTTT | CASSLMYTGELFF
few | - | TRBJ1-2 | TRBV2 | TGTGCCAGCAGTGAAGGACCTTCTAACTATGGCTACACCTTC | CASSEGPSNYGYTF
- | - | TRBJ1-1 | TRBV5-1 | TGCGCCAGCAGCTTGAGGTCGAACACTGAAGCTTTCTTT | CASSLRSNTEAFF
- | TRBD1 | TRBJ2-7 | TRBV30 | TGTGCCTGTGTCCGGGACAGGGAGTCCTACGAGCAGTACTTC | CACVRDRESYEQYF
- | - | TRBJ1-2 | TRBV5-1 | TGCGCCAGCAGCTCGGACATCCCTCGGGGCTACACCTTC | CASSSDIPRGYTF
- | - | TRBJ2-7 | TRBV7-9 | TGTGCCAGCAGCTTACCGGGGACATCCGAGCAGTACTTC | CASSLPGTSEQYF
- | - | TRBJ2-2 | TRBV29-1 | TGCAGCGTTACCCGGACAGAGAACACCGGGGAGCTGTTTTTT | CSVTRTENTGELFF
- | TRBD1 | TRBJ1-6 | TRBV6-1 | TGTGCCAGCATTGGGGACAGAAATTATTCACCCCTCCACTTT | CASIGDRNYSPLHF
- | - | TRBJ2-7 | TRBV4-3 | TGCGCCAGCAGCCAAGATACGCAGGGTCCTTCCTACGAGCAGTACTTC | CASSQDTQGPSYEQYF
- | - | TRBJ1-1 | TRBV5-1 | TGCGCCAGCAGCCAAGAGGACTTGAACACTGAAGCTTTCTTT | CASSQEDLNTEAFF
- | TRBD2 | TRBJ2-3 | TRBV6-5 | TGTGCCAGCAAAGGACTAGATTCAGCAGATACGCAGTATTTT | CASKGLDSADTQYF
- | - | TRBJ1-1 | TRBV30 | TGTGCCTGGAGTACCCAGTCGGGACGACTGAACACTGAAGCTTTCTTT | CAWSTQSGRLNTEAFF
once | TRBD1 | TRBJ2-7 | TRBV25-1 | TGTGCCAGCAGCGCCCCCGGACAGGGGGCTGGGGAGCAGTACTTC | CASSAPGQGAGEQYF
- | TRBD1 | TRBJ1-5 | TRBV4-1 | TGCGCCAGCAGCCCAGGACAGGGAGAGGGTCAGCCCCAGCATTTT | CASSPGQGEGQPQHF
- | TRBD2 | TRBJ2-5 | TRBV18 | TGTGCCAGCTCACTCCGGGACTACGGGGGAGAGACCCAGTACTTC | CASSLRDYGGETQYF
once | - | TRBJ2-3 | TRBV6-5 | TGTGCCAGCAGTCAGGGGGGACGGGGCACAGATACGCAGTATTTT | CASSQGGRGTDTQYF
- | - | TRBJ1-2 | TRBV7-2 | TGTGCCAGCAGCAAGCGAGCAGGGTTGGTTGGCTACACCTTC | CASSKRAGLVGYTF
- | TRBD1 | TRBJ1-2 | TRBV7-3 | TGTGCCAGCAGCTGGGACAGAGGGGGCTATGGCTACACCTTC | CASSWDRGGYGYTF
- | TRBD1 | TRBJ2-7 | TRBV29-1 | TGCAGCGTTGATGCACCCTACAGGGGTAGGGGCTCCTACGAGCAGTACTTC | CSVDAPYRGRGSYEQYF
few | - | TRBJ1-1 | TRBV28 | TGTGCCAGCACAGTCGGAGCGAACACTGAAGCTTTCTTT | CASTVGANTEAFF
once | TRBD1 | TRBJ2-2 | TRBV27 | TGTGCCAGCACCGTGACAGGGGTAGGCGGGGAGCTGTTTTTT | CASTVTGVGGELFF
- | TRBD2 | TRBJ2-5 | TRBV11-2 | TGCGCCAGCAGCCAAGATATGGGGACTAGCGGGGCCCAAGAGACCCAGTACTTC | CASSQDMGTSGAQETQYF
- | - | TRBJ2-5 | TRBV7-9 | TGTGCCAGCAGCTTAGAACGGGAGCAAGAGACCCAGTACTTC | CASSLEREQETQYF
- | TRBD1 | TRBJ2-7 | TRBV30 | TGTGCCTGGAGTACCGGACAGGGTCGCTCCTACGAGCAGTACTTC | CAWSTGQGRSYEQYF
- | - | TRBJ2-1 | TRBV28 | TGTGCCAGCAGCCCTCGGGGAGACCCCTACAATGAGCAGTTCTTC | CASSPRGDPYNEQFF
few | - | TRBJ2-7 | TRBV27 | TGTGCCAGCGGGCGGGGCTCCTACGAGCAGTACTTC | CASGRGSYEQYF
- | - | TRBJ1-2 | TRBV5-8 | TGTGCCAGCAGCTTGCGCAGCGTGGCTGGCTACACCTTC | CASSLRSVAGYTF
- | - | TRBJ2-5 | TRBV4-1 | TGCGCCAGCAGCCAAGGAGGCAGGGGTATCGGAGAGACCCAGTACTTC | CASSQGGRGIGETQYF
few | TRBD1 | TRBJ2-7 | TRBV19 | TGTGCCAGTAGTATCGGGACAGGGGACTACGAGCAGTACTTC | CASSIGTGDYEQYF
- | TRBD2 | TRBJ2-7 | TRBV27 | TGTGCCAGCAGTTTATCAGGACGGGAGGGCCGCTACGAGCAGTACTTC | CASSLSGREGRYEQYF
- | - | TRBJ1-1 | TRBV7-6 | TGTGCCAGCAGCTTAACCACCGGGACACTGAACACTGAAGCTTTCTTT | CASSLTTGTLNTEAFF
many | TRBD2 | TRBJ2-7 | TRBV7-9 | TGTGCCAGCAGCCCCCGAGATAGCGGGAGGAACTCCTACGAGCAGTACTTC | CASSPRDSGRNSYEQYF
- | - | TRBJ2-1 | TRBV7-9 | TGTGCCAGCAGCCCAGGGGGGAACTCCTACAATGAGCAGTTCTTC | CASSPGGNSYNEQFF
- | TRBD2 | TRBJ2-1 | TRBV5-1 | TGCGCCAGCAGCTTTTTAGCGGGAGAAATAAGAAATGAGCAGTTCTTC | CASSFLAGEIRNEQFF
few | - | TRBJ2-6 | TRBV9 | TGTGCCAGCAGCGTAGCAGGGGCTGGGGCCAACGTCCTGACTTTC | CASSVAGAGANVLTF
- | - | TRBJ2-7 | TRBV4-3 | TGCGCCAGCAGCCAAGATGGGGCAAACAGGGACGAGCAGTACTTC | CASSQDGANRDEQYF
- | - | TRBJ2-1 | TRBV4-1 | TGCGCCAGCAGCCTGGTGAGCTCCTACAATGAGCAGTTCTTC | CASSLVSSYNEQFF
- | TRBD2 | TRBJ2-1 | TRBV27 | TGTGCCAGCAGTTTATCGCTAGCGGGGAGGGACAATGAGCAGTTCTTC | CASSLSLAGRDNEQFF
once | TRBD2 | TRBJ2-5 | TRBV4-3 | TGCGCCAGCAGCCAAGACCGGGGAGGGAGAGAGACCCAGTACTTC | CASSQDRGGRETQYF
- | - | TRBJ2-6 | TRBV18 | TGTGCCAGCTCACCATTAGTCGTCTCTGGGGCCAACGTCCTGACTTTC | CASSPLVVSGANVLTF
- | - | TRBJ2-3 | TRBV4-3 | TGCGCCAGCAGCCAAGATCTCCAGGGATCCGATACGCAGTATTTT | CASSQDLQGSDTQYF